The sequence of this TCR beta chain was determined in a study of blood T cells in healthy people across ages. Study-wide results and caveats: Long-lived donors had more naive CD4+ cells and higher diversity than aged donors.

Germline CDR1 SEHNR, CDR2 FQNEAQ (reference sequence). CDR3 length equals 17 residues. Germline trimming cut 0 bases from V and 0 bases from J; bases unmatched to any gene: 7. The use of a sample-barcoded 5' primer and a J-beta primer mix characterized a second PCR of roughly 7 to 11 cycles. There were at least 3 million CDR3-containing paired-end reads obtained from each sample. TCRdb redid the calling of the 5' RACE reads with MiXCR, one entry per CDR3 protein. The table includes 1.5 million or so distinct CDR3 sequences, 35% to 45% detected once. Every sample had a minimum of 6.5 million PBMCs isolated. For this clonotype: Antigen: not known.

V gene TRBV7-9 combines with J gene TRBJ2-7; 8 bases line up with TRBD2. The specimen was blood. This receptor was taken from a woman between 18 and 29 years old in good health. The chain's CDR3 is CASSLAEGLDSSYEQYF. The DNA for the CDR3 is TGTGCCAGCAGCTTAGCGGAGGGACTAGACAGCTCCTACGAGCAGTACTTC.